The 2 T cell receptor beta chains presented below share a single source sample, sequenced in a study of blood T cell repertoires in COVID-19. Using immunoSEQ multiplex PCR, the repertoire was profiled, and TCRdb retains in-frame clones only, with some absent. The sample has 200,000 to 250,000 clones, about nine tenths seen once. Sequenced: PBMCs or T cells enriched from blood (not recorded which). These receptors originate from a woman aged 40 to 50 with acute COVID-19.

The V and J genes are TRBV19 and TRBJ2-1; 9 bases map to TRBD2. This CDR3 has 14 amino acids. Germline V gene data show CDR1 as LNHDA and CDR2 as SQIVND (reference sequence). Trimming at V came to 4 bases and at J to 5 bases, leaving 3 bases not matched to a gene. CDR3 DNA: TGTGCCAGTAGTAAGAGCGGGGGGCACAATGAGCAGTTCTTC. Encoded protein: CASSKSGGHNEQFF.

As regards this clone: Other DNA sequences in this sample translate to the same CDR3. The chain is built from TRBV29-1 and TRBJ1-1; D not resolved. The V gene lost 7 bases and the J gene lost 0 bases, with 6 bases spanning the gap. The CDR3 totals 11 residues. Germline V CDR1 and CDR2: SQVTM, ANQGSEA. CDR3 in DNA: TGCAGCGCCACAGTGAACACTGAAGCTTTCTTT. The encoded protein is CSATVNTEAFF.